Here is one T cell receptor (beta chain) with its context. Its antigen remains unidentified. The assay was immunoSEQ multiplex PCR, and TCRdb's table has in-frame clones only and misses some. The sample holds tens of thousands of clones, about 91% seen once. Germline CDR1 is SGHTA and CDR2 is FQGNSA. The J segment lost 4 bases and the V segment lost 5 bases, leaving 9 bases of the junction unmatched. This CDR3 contains 15 residues. The source of the sample is a study of a mutant IDH1 vaccine in newly diagnosed glioma. Time point denoted: week 5, during vaccination. Vaccinated patients received 300 ug of mutant IDH1 20-mer peptide per dose, with topical imiquimod.

The sample was PBMCs, taken from a glioma patient whose treatment included an IDH1 peptide vaccine. The chain carries TRBV7-2 and TRBJ2-5, with TRBD1 matching over 8 bases. This TCR was recovered from a woman aged 45 to 65 with glioma. CDR3 DNA sequence: TGTGCCAGCAGCGCGGACAGGGAGAGGTTAGAGACCCAGTACTTC. Translating it yields CASSADRERLETQYF.